This T cell receptor beta chain appears in the sequencing data of a study of CD8 T cells in ankylosing spondylitis. TCRdb used MiXCR to reprocess the 5' RACE reads, holding one entry per CDR3 protein. This table has around 890,000 distinct CDR3 sequences, 10% to 15% appearing once. As concerns this clonotype: Its specificity is unknown.

Whole-study findings and limits: The study identified a TCR beta motif of roughly eight highly homologous variants that appeared characteristic of ankylosing spondylitis blood. Reactive arthritis synovial fluid and blood previously showed some of these motif variants.

Germline V gives CDR1 SQVTM, CDR2 ANQGSEA. The CDR3 loop spans 14 amino acids. Trimming cost V 3 bases and J 5 bases, with 16 bases left between them. The genes are TRBV29-1 and TRBJ1-2, with D perhaps matching TRBD1 (6 bases). The material sequenced was blood, either unsorted or a sorted T cell fraction (not recorded which). The receptor was isolated from a male donor with ankylosing spondylitis. This chain's CDR3 is CSVERLGQGYGYTF. CDR3 in DNA: TGCAGCGTTGAGCGACTGGGCCAGGGGTATGGCTACACCTTC.